This entry concerns a single T cell receptor (beta chain). Germline values: CDR1 KGHSH, CDR2 LQKENI. The CDR3 is made up of 13 amino acids. V gave up 5 bases and J gave up 5 bases, with 9 bases separating them. The data were taken from a study of blood T cell repertoires in COVID-19. TCRdb's table, derived via immunoSEQ multiplex PCR, lists solely in-frame clones and lacks some. The sample consists of about 170,000 clones, approximately 77% of them appearing once. The sequencing sample was made of peripheral blood. The receptor's source is a woman aged 80 or over with active or convalescent COVID-19. The J gene is TRBJ2-2, the V gene TRBV18; tentative D call: TRBD1 (6 bases). The CDR3 bases are TGTGCCAGCTCAGGGGGCGCAACCGGGGAGCTGTTTTTT. Translating gives CASSGGATGELFF. Complete variable domain (other parts from reference TRBV18 and TRBJ2-2): NAGVMQNPRHLVRRRGQEARLRCSPMKGHSHVYWYRQLPEEGLKFMVYLQKENIIDESGMPKERFSAEFPKEGPSILRIQQVVRGDSAAYFCASSGGATGELFFGEGSRLTVL.